This TCR beta chain is from a study of CD8 T cells in ankylosing spondylitis. Study observations and caveats: Reportedly, significant enrichment of disease-linked clones occurred in matched ankylosing spondylitis synovial fluid. CD8+ cells made up the disease-linked clones, which were relatively rare in peripheral blood.

TCR beta libraries were made by quantitative 5'-RACE with molecular barcodes. TCRdb reprocessed the 5' RACE reads with MiXCR, giving one entry per CDR3 protein. The data show some 39,000 distinct CDR3 sequences, approximately 10% seen once. With respect to this clonotype: Its antigen is still unknown.

Trimming shortened V by 5 bases and J by 3 bases, and 11 bases separated the two germline ends. The CDR3 length is 13 residues. CDR1 is SGHTA, CDR2 FQGNSA, per germline. The J gene is TRBJ2-7, the V gene TRBV7-2; D is possibly TRBD1 (5 bases). Source material: synovial fluid, either unsorted or a sorted T cell fraction (not recorded which). The receptor comes from a male donor with ankylosing spondylitis. The CDR3 DNA reads TGTGCCAGCAGCGCGACAGCAAACTACGAGCAGTACTTC. It translates to CASSATANYEQYF. Full variable domain (rest looked up from reference TRBV7-2 and TRBJ2-7): GAGVSQSPSNKVTEKGKDVELRCDPISGHTALYWYRQSLGQGLEFLIYFQGNSAPDKSGLPSDRFSAERTGGSVSTLTIQRTQQEDSAVYLCASSATANYEQYFGPGTRLTVT.